The 16 T cell receptor beta chains given below trace back to one sample, sequenced in a study of blood T cell repertoires in COVID-19. Sequenced by immunoSEQ multiplex PCR; TCRdb stores in-frame clones only, minus some. The sample shows 70,000 to 95,000 clones, roughly nine tenths of them seen only once. Input material: peripheral blood. These receptors all come from a man aged 50 or older with COVID-19, enrolled during active disease.

The chain has TRBV13 and TRBJ2-5, with D tentatively TRBD1 (6 bases). CDR3 size: 13 residues. Germline CDR1 reads PRHDT; CDR2 reads FYEKMQ (reference sequence). Between the trimmed V and J ends, which lost 5 bases and 8 bases, there was a span of 15 bases. CDR3 sequence: CASSLLGADTQYF. CDR3 nucleotides: TGTGCCAGCAGCCTGCTGGGGGCGGATACCCAGTACTTC.

The chain joins TRBV5-6 to TRBJ2-1; TRBD2 aligns across 13 bases. There are 16 residues in the CDR3. Germline V gene data show CDR1 as SGHDT and CDR2 as YYEEEE. The junction had 2 bases not matched to a gene; V was cut back by 3 bases and J by 2 bases. This chain's CDR3 is CASSSTSGRPYNEQFF. The CDR3 nucleotides are TGTGCCAGCAGCTCGACTAGCGGGAGGCCCTACAATGAGCAGTTCTTC.

This clone was recorded only once. The chain joins TRBV27 to TRBJ1-1; the D is unclear. With 5 bases removed from V and 1 base from J, the gap between germline ends came to 14 bases. Germline V CDR1 and CDR2: MNHEY, SMNVEV (reference sequence). The CDR3 is made up of 15 amino acids. CDR3 DNA sequence: TGTGCCAGCAGTCCCCTCAGGCTTGGGAACACTGAAGCTTTCTTT. It is translated as CASSPLRLGNTEAFF.

The chain recombines TRBV7-5 with TRBJ2-4; the table's D gene call, TRBD1, was not cross checked with the DNA. TRBV7-5 is given as a pseudogene. This CDR3 region has 15 residues. The CDR3 DNA reads TGTGTCAGAAGCTCCGGGACAGGGGGCGTGGACATTCAGTACTTC. This codes for CVRSSGTGGVDIQYF.

The chain has TRBV5-6 and TRBJ1-1, with 7 positions matching TRBD1. V lost 0 bases and J lost 6; bases outside the gene matches: 17. The CDR3 consists of 18 residues. The germline V gene encodes CDR1 SGHDT and CDR2 YYEEEE. CDR3 coding DNA: TGTGCCAGCAGCTTGGGTACGGGACAGCGACACTTTACCCCTGAAGCTTTCTTT. The encoded protein is CASSLGTGQRHFTPEAFF. Full variable domain (remainder filled in from reference TRBV5-6 and TRBJ1-1): DAGVTQSPTHLIKTRGQQVTLRCSPKSGHDTVSWYQQALGQGPQFIFQYYEEEERQRGNFPDRFSGHQFPNYSSELNVNALLLGDSALYLCASSLGTGQRHFTPEAFFGQGTRLTVV.

This clone was seen a handful of times. The chain recombines TRBV18 with TRBJ2-3, with D tentatively TRBD1 (6 bases). CDR1 and CDR2 from the germline V gene are KGHSH and LQKENI. The CDR3 runs to 15 residues. Trimming cost V 4 bases and J 3 bases, with 14 bases left between them. DNA of the CDR3: TGTGCCAGCTCACTAACAGGGTCGGGAACAGATACGCAGTATTTT. Translated: CASSLTGSGTDTQYF.

CDR3 nucleotides: TGTGCCAGCAGCCACCGGGATAGCGGCCAAGAGACCCAGTACTTC. Its protein product is CASSHRDSGQETQYF. J is TRBJ2-5 and V is TRBV13; perhaps TRBD2 as D (6 bases). Germline lookup yields CDR1 PRHDT and CDR2 FYEKMQ (reference sequence). The germline V and J ends were trimmed by 5 bases and 1 base, with 14 bases remaining between them. CDR3 length: 15 amino acids.

V gene TRBV5-4 combines with J gene TRBJ2-2, with D hard to call. Germline-derived CDR1 and CDR2 are SGHNT and YYREEE (reference sequence). V gave up 6 bases and J gave up 2 bases, with 17 bases separating them. This CDR3 comprises 16 residues. DNA for the CDR3: TGTGCCAGCACCCCAAGAGGCGGTCCCAACACCGGGGAGCTGTTTTTT. It codes for CASTPRGGPNTGELFF.

V is TRBV28 and J is TRBJ2-1; 9 bases are a match to TRBD2. The germline V gene encodes CDR1 MDHEN and CDR2 SYDVKM. Germline trimming cut 5 bases from V and 4 bases from J; bases unmatched to any gene: 9. The CDR3 contains 16 residues. Here the CDR3 reads CASSPPGTSWYNEQFF. DNA of the CDR3: TGTGCCAGCAGTCCCCCCGGGACTAGCTGGTACAATGAGCAGTTCTTC.

The rearrangement links TRBV30 to TRBJ2-1, with TRBD1 as a possible D gene (5 bases). V shed 2 bases and J shed 0 bases, with 11 bases lying between them. Germline lookup yields CDR1 GTSNPN and CDR2 SVGIG (reference sequence). The CDR3 loop spans 15 amino acids. As DNA, the CDR3 is TGTGCCTGGAGTACACGACAGAGCTCCTACAATGAGCAGTTCTTC. Residues: CAWSTRQSSYNEQFF.

The chain carries TRBV12-3 or TRBV12-4 and TRBJ2-1; D possibly corresponds to TRBD1 (6 bases). The CDR3 consists of 13 residues. Between the trimmed V and J ends, which lost 5 bases and 11 bases, there was a span of 16 bases. The CDR3 loop reads CASSPRQVSKQFF. The CDR3 DNA reads as TGTGCCAGCAGTCCACGACAGGTCTCGAAGCAGTTCTTC.

This clone showed up just once. The chain employs TRBV29-1 and TRBJ2-3; 8 bases are a match to TRBD2. Trimming took 7 bases from V and 5 from J; bases not matched to a gene: 8. This CDR3 is 13 amino acids long. Germline CDR1 and CDR2: SQVTM and ANQGSEA. The CDR3 protein is CSGLSGGGDTQYF. The CDR3 DNA reads TGCAGCGGTCTTTCGGGAGGGGGAGATACGCAGTATTTT.

V usage is TRBV3-1 (or the pseudogene TRBV3-2) and J usage is TRBJ2-7; no clear D gene. The CDR3 is 13 residues long. Per the germline V gene, CDR1 is LGHDT and CDR2 is YNNKEL (reference sequence). The V and J ends lost 0 bases and 7 bases respectively, with 10 bases between them. This CDR3 reads CASSQDRTREQYF. The CDR3 nucleotides read TGTGCCAGCAGCCAAGATCGAACGCGGGAGCAGTACTTC.

The rearrangement links TRBV6-4 to TRBJ2-2; tentative D call: TRBD1 (5 bases). The CDR3 contains 12 residues. Germline V gene lookup returns CDR1 MRHNA and CDR2 SNTAGT. V lost 8 bases and J lost 1, with 5 bases in between. The CDR3 loop reads CASQGNTGELFF. The CDR3 nucleotides read TGTGCCAGCCAGGGGAACACCGGGGAGCTGTTTTTT.

The CDR3 protein is CASSARGVDIQYF. CDR3 in DNA: TGCGCCAGCAGTGCCCGGGGGGTGGACATTCAGTACTTC. The chain recombines TRBV5-1 with TRBJ2-4; 7 nucleotides align to TRBD2. Germline CDR1 and CDR2: SGHRS and YFSETQ. The V and J ends lost 5 bases and 8 bases, in that order; junction bases with no gene match: 7. This CDR3 is built from 13 residues. Full variable domain (remainder filled in from reference TRBV5-1 and TRBJ2-4): KAGVTQTPRYLIKTRGQQVTLSCSPISGHRSVSWYQQTPGQGLQFLFEYFSETQRNKGNFPGRFSGRQFSNSRSEMNVSTLELGDSALYLCASSARGVDIQYFGAGTRLSVL.

The chain joins TRBV13 to TRBJ2-1; 7 bases align to TRBD2. CDR1 and CDR2 (germline): PRHDT, FYEKMQ (reference sequence). With V trimmed by 4 bases and J by 4 bases, 7 bases remained unmatched. CDR3 size: 15 residues. In nucleotides, the CDR3 is TGTGCCAGCAGCTCCAGCGGGAAACCTTACAATGAGCAGTTCTTC. Protein product: CASSSSGKPYNEQFF.